A selection of T cell receptor beta chains follows, all from one sample in a study of blood T cell repertoires in COVID-19. Repertoires were generated with immunoSEQ multiplex PCR, while TCRdb's copy carries only in-frame clones and drops some. The data contain 70,000 or so clones, more than 75% of them singletons. The material sequenced was peripheral blood. These receptor sequences come from a human donor in a cohort sampled during active COVID-19. The CDR3 runs from the conserved cysteine through the conserved F or W. Fields, in order: clone size, V gene, J gene, D gene, CDR3 DNA, CDR3 protein. D genes are given only for firm matches. The listing skips clone size in some rows; elsewhere it reads once, few, many or a size class.

clone_size: .; v_call: TRBV18; j_call: TRBJ2-7; d_call: TRBD2; cdr3_nt: TGTGCCAGCTCACCACTAGCTAGCGGGAGATCTTCCTACGAGCAGTACTTC; cdr3_aa: CASSPLASGRSSYEQYF
clone_size: .; v_call: TRBV29-1; j_call: TRBJ2-1; d_call: .; cdr3_nt: TGCAGCGTTGAAGAAGCGGTAGTGGAGTTCTTC; cdr3_aa: CSVEEAVVEFF
clone_size: .; v_call: TRBV6-1; j_call: TRBJ1-2; d_call: .; cdr3_nt: TGTGCCAGCAGTGACACAGGCGGCGGCTACACCTTC; cdr3_aa: CASSDTGGGYTF
clone_size: many; v_call: TRBV28; j_call: TRBJ2-7; d_call: TRBD1; cdr3_nt: TGTGCCAGCAGTTCCGGGACAGGGCCCTACGAGCAGTACTTC; cdr3_aa: CASSSGTGPYEQYF
clone_size: .; v_call: TRBV7-3; j_call: TRBJ1-3; d_call: .; cdr3_nt: TGTGCCAGCAGCCTCCTGAACGGAGACACCATATATTTT; cdr3_aa: CASSLLNGDTIYF
clone_size: .; v_call: TRBV11-1; j_call: TRBJ2-1; d_call: TRBD2; cdr3_nt: TGTGCCAGCACCACGAGACTAGCGAACAATGAGCAGTTCTTC; cdr3_aa: CASTTRLANNEQFF
clone_size: .; v_call: TRBV10-3; j_call: TRBJ2-7; d_call: .; cdr3_nt: TGTGCCATCAGTGAGTCGAGGTTGAAGAGGAAAGCTAGCGACTACGAGCAGTACTTC; cdr3_aa: CAISESRLKRKASDYEQYF
clone_size: .; v_call: TRBV18; j_call: TRBJ2-7; d_call: .; cdr3_nt: TGTGCCAGCTCACCAGGAGGGGTATCCTACGAGCAGTACTTC; cdr3_aa: CASSPGGVSYEQYF
clone_size: once; v_call: TRBV7-9; j_call: TRBJ2-7; d_call: .; cdr3_nt: TGTGCCAGCAGCTTAGGCCCTCAGGGGCGATACGAGCAGTACTTC; cdr3_aa: CASSLGPQGRYEQYF
clone_size: .; v_call: TRBV5-4; j_call: TRBJ2-1; d_call: .; cdr3_nt: TGTGCCAGCAGCTTAAGGACACCCTACAATGAGCAGTTCTTC; cdr3_aa: CASSLRTPYNEQFF
clone_size: .; v_call: TRBV6-5; j_call: TRBJ1-3; d_call: .; cdr3_nt: TGTGCCAGCAGTACCGGAGGCTCTGGAAACACCATATATTTT; cdr3_aa: CASSTGGSGNTIYF
clone_size: .; v_call: TRBV5-4; j_call: TRBJ2-2; d_call: TRBD2; cdr3_nt: TGTGCCAGCAGCTTGGGACCGGGACTAGCGGGGCGGGGCACCGGGGAGCTGTTTTTT; cdr3_aa: CASSLGPGLAGRGTGELFF
clone_size: .; v_call: TRBV6-1; j_call: TRBJ2-5; d_call: TRBD2; cdr3_nt: TGTGCCAGCAGTGACCAACCGGGAGGGCGCGGGGAGACCCAGTACTTC; cdr3_aa: CASSDQPGGRGETQYF